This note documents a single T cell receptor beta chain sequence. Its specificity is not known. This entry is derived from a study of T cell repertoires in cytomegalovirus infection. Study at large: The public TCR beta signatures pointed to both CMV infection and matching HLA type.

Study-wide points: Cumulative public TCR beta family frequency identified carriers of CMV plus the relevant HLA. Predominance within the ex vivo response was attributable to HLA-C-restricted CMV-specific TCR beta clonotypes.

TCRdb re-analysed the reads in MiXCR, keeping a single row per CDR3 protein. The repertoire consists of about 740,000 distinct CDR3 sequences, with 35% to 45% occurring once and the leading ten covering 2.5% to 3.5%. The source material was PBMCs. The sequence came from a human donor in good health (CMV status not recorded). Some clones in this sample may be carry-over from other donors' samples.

The CDR3 bases are TGTGCCAGCAGCGGATCCGGGTCGGAACTAGGTACGCAGTATTTT. Translation gives CASSGSGSELGTQYF. The chain carries TRBV11-2 and TRBJ2-3; TRBD2 might be the D (5 bases). V lost 5 bases and J lost 8, with 20 bases in between. Germline V gene data show CDR1 as SGHAT and CDR2 as FQNNGV. This CDR3 has 15 residues.